Here is one T cell receptor beta chain with its context. The length of the CDR3 is 15 residues. Germline loops: CDR1 SGHDN, CDR2 FVKESK. Trimming cost V 1 base and J 2 bases; bases outside gene matches: 5. These data belong to a study of blood T cell repertoires in COVID-19. On the study more broadly: The United States, Italy and Spain supplied acute and convalescent COVID-19 samples.

Living in 24 US areas, the participants were between roughly 18 and 89 years of age. Each participant's cohort was designated according to participant-reported clinical history. Only in-frame clones appear in the TCRdb table, and some are missing; sequencing was by immunoSEQ multiplex PCR. The sample has under 300,000 clones; 70% to 90% are singletons. What was sequenced was PBMCs or T cells enriched from blood (not recorded which). V gene TRBV14 combines with J gene TRBJ2-7, with 7 positions matching TRBD1. This receptor was identified in a man aged 18 to 30 who had recovered from COVID-19. The CDR3: CASSQGQGIPYEQYF. The CDR3 DNA is TGTGCCAGCAGCCAAGGACAGGGAATCCCCTACGAGCAGTACTTC.